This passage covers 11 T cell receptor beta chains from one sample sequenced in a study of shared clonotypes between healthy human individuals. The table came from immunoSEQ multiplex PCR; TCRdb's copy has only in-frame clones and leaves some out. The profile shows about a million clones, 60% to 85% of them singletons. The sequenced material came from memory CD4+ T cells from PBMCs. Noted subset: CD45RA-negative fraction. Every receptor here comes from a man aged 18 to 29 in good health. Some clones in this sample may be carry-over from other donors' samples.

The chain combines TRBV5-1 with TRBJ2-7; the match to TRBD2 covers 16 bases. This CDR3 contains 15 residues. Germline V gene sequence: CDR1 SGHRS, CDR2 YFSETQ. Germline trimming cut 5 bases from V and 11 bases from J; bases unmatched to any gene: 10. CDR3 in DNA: TGCGCCAGCAGTGACCCGGGACTAGCGGGAGGGCCGGAGTACTTC. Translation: CASSDPGLAGGPEYF. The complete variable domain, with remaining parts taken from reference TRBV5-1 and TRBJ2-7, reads KAGVTQTPRYLIKTRGQQVTLSCSPISGHRSVSWYQQTPGQGLQFLFEYFSETQRNKGNFPGRFSGRQFSNSRSEMNVSTLELGDSALYLCASSDPGLAGGPEYFGPGTRLTVT.

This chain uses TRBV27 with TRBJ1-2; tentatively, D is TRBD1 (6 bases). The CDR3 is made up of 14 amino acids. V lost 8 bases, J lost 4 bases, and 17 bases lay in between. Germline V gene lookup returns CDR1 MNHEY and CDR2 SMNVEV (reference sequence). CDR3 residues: CASGSGGGLYGYTF. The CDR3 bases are TGTGCCAGCGGGTCAGGTGGGGGGCTCTATGGCTACACCTTC.

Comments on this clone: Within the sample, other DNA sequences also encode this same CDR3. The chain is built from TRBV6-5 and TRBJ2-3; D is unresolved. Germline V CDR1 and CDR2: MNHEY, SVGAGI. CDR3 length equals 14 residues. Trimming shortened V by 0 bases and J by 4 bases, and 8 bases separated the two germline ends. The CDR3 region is CASSYSGGADTQYF. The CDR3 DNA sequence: TGTGCCAGCAGTTACTCCGGTGGCGCAGATACGCAGTATTTT.

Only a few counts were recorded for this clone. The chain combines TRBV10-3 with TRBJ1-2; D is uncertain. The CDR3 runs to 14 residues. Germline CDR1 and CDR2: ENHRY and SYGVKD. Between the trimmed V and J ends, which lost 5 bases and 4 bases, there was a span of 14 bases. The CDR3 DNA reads TGTGCCATCAGTCCCTCGACGGGATTCTATGGCTACACCTTC. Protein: CAISPSTGFYGYTF.

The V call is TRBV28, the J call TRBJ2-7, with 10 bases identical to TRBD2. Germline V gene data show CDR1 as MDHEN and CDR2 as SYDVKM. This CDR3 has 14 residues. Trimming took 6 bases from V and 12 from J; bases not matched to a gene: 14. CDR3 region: CASSRSGRAFGGYF. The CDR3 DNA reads TGTGCCAGCAGCCGCAGCGGGAGGGCCTTTGGGGGGTACTTC.

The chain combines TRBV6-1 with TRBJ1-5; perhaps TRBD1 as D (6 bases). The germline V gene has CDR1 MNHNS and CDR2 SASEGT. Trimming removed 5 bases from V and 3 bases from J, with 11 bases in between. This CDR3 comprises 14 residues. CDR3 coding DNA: TGTGCCAGCAGTTTACAGGGATTCAATCAGCCCCAGCATTTT. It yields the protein CASSLQGFNQPQHF.

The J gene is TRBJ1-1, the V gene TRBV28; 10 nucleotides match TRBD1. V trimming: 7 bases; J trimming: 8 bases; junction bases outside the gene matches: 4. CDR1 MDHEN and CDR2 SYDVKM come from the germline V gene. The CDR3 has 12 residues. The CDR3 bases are TGTGCCAGCATTAAGGACAGGGGGGAAGCTTTCTTT. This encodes CASIKDRGEAFF. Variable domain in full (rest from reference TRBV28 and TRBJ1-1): DVKVTQSSRYLVKRTGEKVFLECVQDMDHENMFWYRQDPGLGLRLIYFSYDVKMKEKGDIPEGYSVSREKKERFSLILESASTNQTSMYLCASIKDRGEAFFGQGTRLTVV.

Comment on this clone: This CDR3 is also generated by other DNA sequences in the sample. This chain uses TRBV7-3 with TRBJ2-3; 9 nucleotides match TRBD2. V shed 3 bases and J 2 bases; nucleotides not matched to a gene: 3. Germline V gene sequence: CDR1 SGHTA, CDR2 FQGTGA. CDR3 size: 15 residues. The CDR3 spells CASSFLAGATDTQYF. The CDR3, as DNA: TGTGCCAGCAGCTTTTTAGCGGGGGCCACAGATACGCAGTATTTT.

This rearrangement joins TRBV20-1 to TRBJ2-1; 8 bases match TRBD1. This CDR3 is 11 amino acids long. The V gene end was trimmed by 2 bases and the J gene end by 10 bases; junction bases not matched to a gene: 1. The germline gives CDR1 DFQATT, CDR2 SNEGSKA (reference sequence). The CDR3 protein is CSARWDREQFF. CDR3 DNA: TGCAGTGCTAGATGGGACAGGGAGCAGTTCTTC.

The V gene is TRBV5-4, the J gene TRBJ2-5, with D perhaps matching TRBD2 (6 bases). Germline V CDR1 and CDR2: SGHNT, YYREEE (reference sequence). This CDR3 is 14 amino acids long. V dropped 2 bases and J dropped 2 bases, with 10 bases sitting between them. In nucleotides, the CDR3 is TGTGCCAGCAGCTTTATGGCGGGACAAGAGACCCAGTACTTC. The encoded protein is CASSFMAGQETQYF. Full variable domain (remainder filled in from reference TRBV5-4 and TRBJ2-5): ETGVTQSPTHLIKTRGQQVTLRCSSQSGHNTVSWYQQALGQGPQFIFQYYREEENGRGNFPPRFSGLQFPNYSSELNVNALELDDSALYLCASSFMAGQETQYFGPGTRLLVL.

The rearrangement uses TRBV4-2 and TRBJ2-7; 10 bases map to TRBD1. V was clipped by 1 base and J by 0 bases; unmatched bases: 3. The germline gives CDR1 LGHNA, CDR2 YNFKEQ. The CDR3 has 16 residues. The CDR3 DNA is TGTGCCAGCAGCCAAGCCCGGACAGGGGGCTCCTACGAGCAGTACTTC. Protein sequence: CASSQARTGGSYEQYF.